These 17 T cell receptor beta chains originate from one sample sequenced in a study of blood T cell repertoires in COVID-19. Here immunoSEQ multiplex PCR was the method, and the copy in TCRdb shows in-frame clones only, minus some. This sample carries some 130,000 clones, 70% to 90% of them seen once, and the ten largest clones take around 4.5%. Sequenced sample: PBMCs or T cells enriched from blood (not recorded which). The receptor source for this set is a man aged 50-59 years who had recovered from COVID-19.

Only one count was recorded for this clone. V is TRBV28 and J is TRBJ1-5, with TRBD1 matching over 8 bases. CDR1 is MDHEN, CDR2 SYDVKM, per germline. The CDR3 runs 15 residues. J was trimmed by 7 bases and V by 5 bases; bases with no gene match: 10. The CDR3 nucleotides are TGTGCCAGCAGTCCCGGGACAGGCGGGAGACAGCCCCAGCATTTT. The encoded protein is CASSPGTGGRQPQHF.

The J gene is TRBJ1-3, the V gene TRBV28; no clear D. The germline CDR1 and CDR2 sequences are MDHEN and SYDVKM. The CDR3 runs to 15 residues. Trimming shortened V by 2 bases and J by 1 base, and 9 bases separated the two germline ends. The CDR3 DNA follows: TGTGCCAGCAGTTTAGGGCCTTGGTCTGGAAACACCATATATTTT. It translates to CASSLGPWSGNTIYF.

This clone was observed a few times. This chain connects TRBV12-3 or TRBV12-4 to TRBJ2-1; TRBD1 matches 7 bases. The CDR3 covers 12 residues. The junction had 3 bases not matched to a gene; V was cut back by 8 bases and J by 5 bases. The CDR3 DNA reads TGTGCCAGCGAAGGGACAGACAATGAGCAGTTCTTC. Amino acids: CASEGTDNEQFF.

CDR3 loop: CASRGEAAGYTF. The CDR3 region has the DNA TGTGCCAGCAGGGGAGAGGCTGCTGGCTACACCTTC. The chain joins TRBV2 to TRBJ1-2, with D uncertain. In germline, CDR1 is SNHLY, CDR2 FYNNEI. The CDR3 extends over 12 amino acids. V was trimmed by 6 bases and J by 7 bases, leaving 12 bases between them.

This clone occurred a few times. V and J are TRBV13 and TRBJ1-3, with no clear D. Trimming stripped 5 bases from V and 0 bases from J, with 11 bases between. Germline values: CDR1 PRHDT, CDR2 FYEKMQ (reference sequence). There are 15 residues in the CDR3. The DNA of the CDR3 is TGTGCCAGCAGCAGACCCGGGATCTCTGGAAACACCATATATTTT. It specifies CASSRPGISGNTIYF.

V and J are TRBV5-8 and TRBJ2-2, with 8 bases fitting TRBD2. The J segment lost 7 bases and the V segment lost 0 bases, leaving 5 bases of the junction unmatched. This CDR3 spans 15 amino acids. Germline CDR1 is SGHTS and CDR2 is YDEGEE. The CDR3 loop is CASSLGYGGVGELFF. CDR3 bases: TGTGCCAGCAGCTTGGGATACGGGGGGGTCGGGGAGCTGTTTTTT.

V gene TRBV5-1 combines with J gene TRBJ2-2; the D gene is possibly TRBD1 (6 bases). Germline V CDR1 and CDR2: SGHRS, YFSETQ. Between the trimmed V and J ends, which lost 9 bases and 0 bases, there was a span of 12 bases. The CDR3 covers 14 residues. CDR3 sequence reads: CATRDKANTGELFF. The CDR3 coding sequence is TGCGCCACCCGGGACAAAGCGAACACCGGGGAGCTGTTTTTT.

As for this clone: Distinct nucleotide sequences in the sample also encode this CDR3. V gene TRBV3-1 (or the pseudogene TRBV3-2) combines with J gene TRBJ1-5; D is ambiguous. The V end lost 1 base, the J end lost 6 bases, and 7 bases lay between the germline ends. The CDR3 extends over 13 amino acids. Germline V gives CDR1 LGHDT, CDR2 YNNKEL (reference sequence). CDR3 nucleotides: TGTGCCAGCAGCCAAGTTTCGGGTCAGCCCCAGCATTTT. Protein sequence: CASSQVSGQPQHF.

The V gene is TRBV5-4, the J gene TRBJ2-1; 8 positions agree with TRBD1. CDR3 size: 16 residues. Losses at the gene ends were 3 bases for V and 4 bases for J; bases not matched to a gene: 9. Per the germline V gene, CDR1 is SGHNT and CDR2 is YYREEE (reference sequence). CDR3 loop: CASSYRRGQAYNEQFF. CDR3 DNA sequence: TGTGCCAGCAGCTACCGAAGGGGACAGGCTTACAATGAGCAGTTCTTC.

The rearrangement joins TRBV5-4 to TRBJ2-2; 10 bases map to TRBD1. From germline, CDR1 is SGHNT and CDR2 YYREEE (reference sequence). The length of the CDR3 is 15 residues. V shed 3 bases, J shed 6 bases, and the junction held 5 bases outside the gene matches. Written as DNA, the CDR3 is TGTGCCAGCAGCTGGGGGACAGGGGATTCCGGGGAGCTGTTTTTT. Protein: CASSWGTGDSGELFF. Together with reference TRBV5-4 and TRBJ2-2, the CDR3 gives the full variable domain: ETGVTQSPTHLIKTRGQQVTLRCSSQSGHNTVSWYQQALGQGPQFIFQYYREEENGRGNFPPRFSGLQFPNYSSELNVNALELDDSALYLCASSWGTGDSGELFFGEGSRLTVL.

The chain uses TRBV18 and TRBJ1-2; tentative D call: TRBD1 (5 bases). This CDR3 is built from 14 residues. Trimming left V 6 bases short and J 2 bases short, with 13 bases between. Germline loops: CDR1 KGHSH, CDR2 LQKENI. The CDR3 coding sequence is TGTGCCAGCTCCGGATCGACAGCGAACTATGGCTACACCTTC. This gives the protein CASSGSTANYGYTF.

This clone was counted once. The chain's CDR3 is CASSLRQWSYNEQFF. The CDR3 DNA follows: TGTGCCAGCAGCCTACGACAGTGGTCCTACAATGAGCAGTTCTTC. The chain is built from TRBV14 and TRBJ2-1; a weak D match, TRBD1 (5 bases). Germline V CDR1 and CDR2: SGHDN, FVKESK. V gave up 4 bases and J gave up 1 base, with 11 bases separating them. The CDR3 is 15 amino acids.

CDR3 protein: CASSLGQRGNTIYF. The CDR3 DNA reads as TGTGCCAGCAGCCTGGGACAGCGCGGAAACACCATATATTTT. V gene TRBV3-1 (or the pseudogene TRBV3-2) combines with J gene TRBJ1-3, with TRBD1 matching over 7 bases. With 4 bases clipped from V and 4 bases from J, the junction kept 4 bases outside the gene matches. The CDR3 has 14 residues. Germline V CDR1 and CDR2: LGHDT, YNNKEL (reference sequence).

The gene calls are TRBV7-3 and TRBJ2-1, with D perhaps TRBD2 (5 bases). CDR1 and CDR2 (germline): SGHTA, FQGTGA. This CDR3 region has 16 residues. Trimming took off 5 bases at V and 0 bases at J, with 14 bases between the two ends. CDR3 protein: CASSPRGLASYNEQFF. CDR3 bases: TGTGCCAGCAGCCCCCGTGGGCTAGCCTCCTACAATGAGCAGTTCTTC.

V usage is TRBV5-1 and J usage is TRBJ1-3; TRBD1 aligns across 12 bases. The germline V gene encodes CDR1 SGHRS and CDR2 YFSETQ. CDR3 length: 16 amino acids. The ends lost 4 bases at V and 4 bases at J; junction bases unmatched: 6. The CDR3 loop is CASSAGQGAFGNTIYF. CDR3 nucleotide sequence: TGCGCCAGCAGCGCGGGACAGGGGGCGTTCGGAAACACCATATATTTT. Together with reference TRBV5-1 and TRBJ1-3, the CDR3 gives the full variable domain: KAGVTQTPRYLIKTRGQQVTLSCSPISGHRSVSWYQQTPGQGLQFLFEYFSETQRNKGNFPGRFSGRQFSNSRSEMNVSTLELGDSALYLCASSAGQGAFGNTIYFGEGSWLTVV.

This clone is a singleton in its sample. This rearrangement joins TRBV6-5 to TRBJ1-1, with a possible D match to TRBD1 (6 bases). This CDR3 is 14 amino acids long. V was shortened by 7 bases and J by 0 bases, with 12 bases between the two germline ends. Germline V gives CDR1 MNHEY, CDR2 SVGAGI. Here the CDR3 DNA reads TGTGCCAGCACCAGGGCAGGGGTGAACACTGAAGCTTTCTTT. Its translation is CASTRAGVNTEAFF.

The rearrangement links TRBV2 to TRBJ2-1; maybe TRBD2 (6 bases). V was pared by 3 bases and J by 3 bases, with 9 bases between. The CDR3 is made up of 14 amino acids. Germline CDR1 and CDR2: SNHLY and FYNNEI. The CDR3 loop is CASSDTTSYNEQFF. CDR3 DNA sequence: TGTGCCAGCAGTGATACGACTAGCTACAATGAGCAGTTCTTC.